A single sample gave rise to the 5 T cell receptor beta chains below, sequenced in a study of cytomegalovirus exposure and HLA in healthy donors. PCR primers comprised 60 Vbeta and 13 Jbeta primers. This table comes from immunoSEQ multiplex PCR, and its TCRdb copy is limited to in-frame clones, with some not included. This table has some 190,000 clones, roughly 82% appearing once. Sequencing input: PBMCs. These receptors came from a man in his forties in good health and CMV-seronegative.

CDR3 bases: TGTGCCAGCAGCTTCGGGACAGACAATGAGCAGTTCTTC. Its translation: CASSFGTDNEQFF. The chain joins TRBV5-6 to TRBJ2-1; TRBD1 matches at 7 bases. The CDR3 spans 13 residues. V dropped 2 bases and J dropped 5; count of bases not matched to a gene: 1. Per germline, CDR1 SGHDT and CDR2 YYEEEE.

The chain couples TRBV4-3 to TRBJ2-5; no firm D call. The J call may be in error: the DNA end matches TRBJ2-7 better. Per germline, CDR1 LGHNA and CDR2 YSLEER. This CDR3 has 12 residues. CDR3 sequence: CASSQDRYEQYF. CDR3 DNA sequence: TGCGCCAGCAGCCAAGATCGATACGAGCAGTACTTC.

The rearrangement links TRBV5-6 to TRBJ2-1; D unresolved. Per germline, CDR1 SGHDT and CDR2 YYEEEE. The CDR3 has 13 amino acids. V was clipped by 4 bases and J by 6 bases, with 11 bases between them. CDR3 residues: CASSNGLGNEQFF. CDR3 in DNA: TGTGCCAGCAGCAACGGCCTAGGCAATGAGCAGTTCTTC.

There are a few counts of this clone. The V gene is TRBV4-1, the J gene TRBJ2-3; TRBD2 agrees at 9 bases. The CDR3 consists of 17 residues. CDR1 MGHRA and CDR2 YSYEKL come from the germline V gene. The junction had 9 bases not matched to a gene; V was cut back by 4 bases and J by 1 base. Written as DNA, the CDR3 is TGCGCCAGCAGCCGAGGGATGGGCGGGGGGGGCACAGATACGCAGTATTTT. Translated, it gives CASSRGMGGGGTDTQYF.

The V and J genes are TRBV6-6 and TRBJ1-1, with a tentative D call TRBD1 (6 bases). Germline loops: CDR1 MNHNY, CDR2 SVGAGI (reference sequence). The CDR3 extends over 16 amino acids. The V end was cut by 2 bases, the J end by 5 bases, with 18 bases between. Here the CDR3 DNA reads TGTGCCAGCAGTTACGGAGGGCGGGGGGCGCGAACTGAAGCTTTCTTT. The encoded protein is CASSYGGRGARTEAFF.